The next 8 T cell receptor beta chains were all read from a single sample in a study of shared clonotypes between healthy human individuals. Assay used: immunoSEQ multiplex PCR; TCRdb lists only in-frame clones, some missing. Among around 1.1 million clones listed, roughly 80% were seen once. The sample consisted of memory CD4+ T cells from PBMCs. Described subset: CD45RA-negative fraction. Receptors originate from a man aged 18-30 years in good health. Some clones in this sample may be carry-over from other donors' samples.

This clone is a singleton in its sample. At the DNA level, this CDR3 is encoded by other sequences in the same sample as well. The J gene is TRBJ2-3, the V gene TRBV28; 10 bases line up with TRBD2. The CDR3 covers 14 residues. V lost 5 bases to trimming and J lost 4 bases; unmatched junction nucleotides: 3. Looked up from germline, CDR1 is MDHEN and CDR2 is SYDVKM. CDR3 in DNA: TGTGCCAGCAGTCTAGCGGGAGAAGCAGATACGCAGTATTTT. It codes for CASSLAGEADTQYF.

The J gene is TRBJ2-7, the V gene TRBV4-1; 11 bases fit TRBD2. The ends lost 4 bases at V and 12 bases at J; junction bases unmatched: 14. This CDR3 is built from 15 residues. CDR1 is MGHRA, CDR2 YSYEKL, per germline. In DNA, the CDR3 is TGCGCCAGCAGCCCGAGTCACACTAGCGGGAGCCAACCGTACTTC. Translated: CASSPSHTSGSQPYF.

This clone was seen once. The V and J genes are TRBV6-5 and TRBJ1-2; TRBD1 agrees at 7 bases. Trimming cost V 4 bases and J 8 bases; bases outside gene matches: 10. The CDR3 length is 14 residues. Per germline, CDR1 MNHEY and CDR2 SVGAGI. In nucleotides, the CDR3 is TGTGCCAGCAGTTCAAGGACAGGTCGTAGGGGCTACACCTTC. It encodes CASSSRTGRRGYTF.

Only a few counts were recorded for this clone. The chain links TRBV28 to TRBJ1-5; possibly TRBD1 for D (6 bases). This CDR3 spans 16 amino acids. Germline V lookup: CDR1 MDHEN, CDR2 SYDVKM. Trimming cost V 4 bases and J 4 bases, with 17 bases left between them. CDR3 protein: CASSSLRRTVNQPQHF. The CDR3 nucleotides read TGTGCCAGCAGTTCCTTACGTCGGACAGTTAATCAGCCCCAGCATTTT.

This chain joins TRBV7-2 and TRBJ1-1; D perhaps matches TRBD1 (5 bases). The CDR3 spans 14 residues. Per the germline V gene, CDR1 is SGHTA and CDR2 is FQGNSA. Trimming cost V 6 bases and J 7 bases, with 18 bases left between them. The CDR3 protein is CASRDSPGFIEAFF. CDR3 coding DNA: TGTGCCAGCAGAGACAGTCCGGGGTTTATTGAAGCTTTCTTT.

The genes are TRBV5-1 and TRBJ1-1; TRBD1 matches 12 bases. This CDR3 is built from 16 residues. The V segment lost 0 bases and the J segment 10 bases; nucleotides outside the gene matches: 10. Germline-derived CDR1 and CDR2 are SGHRS and YFSETQ. CDR3 nucleotides: TGCGCCAGCAGCTTGGAGCGGCCGGGACAGGGGGCTGGAGCTTTCTTT. It encodes CASSLERPGQGAGAFF.

About this clone: At the DNA level, this CDR3 is encoded by other sequences in the same sample as well. The DNA for the CDR3 is TGTGCCAGCAGTTTACTTAGAGAGACCCAGTACTTC. Protein product: CASSLLRETQYF. This chain connects TRBV28 to TRBJ2-5; D not certain. The germline CDR1 and CDR2 sequences are MDHEN and SYDVKM. This CDR3 has 12 residues. The ends were cut back, 2 bases at V and 4 bases at J, with 5 bases in the middle.

The V and J genes are TRBV6-1 and TRBJ1-1; TRBD1 aligns across 10 bases. Trimming removed 4 bases from V and 4 bases from J; junction bases left unmatched: 6. CDR3 length: 15 amino acids. Germline V gives CDR1 MNHNS, CDR2 SASEGT. The DNA for the CDR3 is TGTGCCAGCAGTGCTTGGGACAGGGGCGGCACTGAAGCTTTCTTT. Translating gives CASSAWDRGGTEAFF.